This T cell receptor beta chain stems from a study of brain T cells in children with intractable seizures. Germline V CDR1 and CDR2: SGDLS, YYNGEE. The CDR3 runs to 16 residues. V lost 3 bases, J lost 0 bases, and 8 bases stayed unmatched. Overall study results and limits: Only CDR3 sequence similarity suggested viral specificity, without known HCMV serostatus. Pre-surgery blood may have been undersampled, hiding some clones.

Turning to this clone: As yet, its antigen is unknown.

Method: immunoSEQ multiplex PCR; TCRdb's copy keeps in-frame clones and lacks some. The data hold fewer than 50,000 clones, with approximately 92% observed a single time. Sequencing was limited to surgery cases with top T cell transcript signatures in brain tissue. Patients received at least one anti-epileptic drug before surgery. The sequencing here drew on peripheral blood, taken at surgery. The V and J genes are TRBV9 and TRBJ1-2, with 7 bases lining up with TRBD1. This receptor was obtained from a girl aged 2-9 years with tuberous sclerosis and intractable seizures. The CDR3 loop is CASSADRQGSNYGYTF. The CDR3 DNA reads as TGTGCCAGCAGCGCAGACCGACAGGGTTCTAACTATGGCTACACCTTC.